One and the same sample provided the 5 T cell receptor beta chains below, sequenced in a study of human T cells and chemical hapten exposure. Time point of the sample: pre-sensitization, week 0. Treatment: therapeutic diphenylcyclopropenone sensitization with weekly scalp DPC. TCRdb re-called the RACE reads with MiXCR, one entry per CDR3 protein. The sample lists approximately 320,000 distinct CDR3 sequences; roughly 6% were seen once. The sample consisted of whole blood, taken in connection with sensitization to the hapten diphenylcyclopropenone (DPC). The receptors were gathered from a woman younger than 35 with alopecia areata. Some clones in this sample may be carry-over from other donors' samples.

The gene calls are TRBV6-5 and TRBJ1-6; TRBD1 matches 7 bases. The CDR3 contains 15 residues. Germline trimming cut 2 bases from V and 7 bases from J; bases unmatched to any gene: 5. Germline V gene sequence: CDR1 MNHEY, CDR2 SVGAGI. CDR3 amino acids: CASSYQRGQNSPLHF. Written as DNA, the CDR3 is TGTGCCAGCAGTTACCAAAGGGGACAGAATTCACCCCTCCACTTT.

This clonotype was seen a handful of times. The chain joins TRBV27 to TRBJ2-7; D gene unclear. The V gene lost 2 bases and the J gene lost 3 bases, with 14 bases spanning the gap. This CDR3 has 15 residues. The germline CDR1 and CDR2 sequences are MNHEY and SMNVEV (reference sequence). In DNA form, the CDR3 reads TGTGCCAGCAGTTTAGGTTCGGGCAGCTTCTACGAGCAGTACTTC. Translated, it gives CASSLGSGSFYEQYF.

This clonotype was seen at least ten times. CDR3 DNA sequence: TGTGCCAGCAGCTTGGGGGTCGGGGGCCTGAACACTGAAGCTTTCTTT. Translated: CASSLGVGGLNTEAFF. This chain joins TRBV5-4 and TRBJ1-1; a weak D match, TRBD1 (6 bases). This CDR3 is built from 16 residues. Per germline, CDR1 SGHNT and CDR2 YYREEE (reference sequence). Trimming cost V 0 bases and J 0 bases, with 12 bases left between them.

The V gene is TRBV19, the J gene TRBJ2-1; D unresolved. There are 16 residues in the CDR3. Germline CDR1 and CDR2: LNHDA and SQIVND (reference sequence). V lost 3 bases and J 0 bases, leaving 12 bases between the germline ends. CDR3: CASSIVHASSYNEQFF. The CDR3 region has the DNA TGTGCCAGTAGTATCGTTCATGCGAGCTCCTACAATGAGCAGTTCTTC.

This clonotype was seen ten or more times. The chain links TRBV4-3 to TRBJ1-5; D is unclear. Trimming removed 0 bases at V and 5 bases at J, with 14 bases between. The CDR3 contains 16 residues. The germline V gene encodes CDR1 LGHNA and CDR2 YSLEER. The CDR3 sequence: CASSQDGSGGDQPQHF. CDR3 nucleotide sequence: TGCGCCAGCAGCCAAGATGGTTCAGGAGGAGATCAGCCCCAGCATTTT.